These 6 T cell receptor beta chains were all obtained from the same sample, sequenced in a study of graft-versus-host responses after intestinal transplantation. Assay used: immunoSEQ multiplex PCR; TCRdb lists only in-frame clones, some missing. The repertoire holds roughly 90,000 clones, about 89% seen once, with around 5.8% in the top ten. These receptors have no identified antigens. The sequencing used unstimulated CD8+ T cells sorted from spleen or lymph node cells, collected before intestinal transplant. These receptors all come from a human donor who received an intestinal transplant.

The genes are TRBV12-5 and TRBJ2-3; D remains unclear. Germline lookup yields CDR1 LGHNT and CDR2 FRNRAP. Trimming cost V 5 bases and J 0 bases, with 9 bases left between them. This CDR3 is built from 14 residues. The CDR3 reads CASGQETSTDTQYF. DNA for the CDR3: TGTGCTAGTGGTCAGGAAACTAGCACAGATACGCAGTATTTT.

This chain uses TRBV12-5 with TRBJ1-2; D gene uncertain. The ends were cut back, 2 bases at V and 4 bases at J, with 5 bases in the middle. The CDR3 covers 12 residues. Germline V gene data show CDR1 as LGHNT and CDR2 as FRNRAP. The CDR3 loop reads CASGLTLYGYTF. The CDR3 DNA is TGTGCTAGTGGTTTGACTCTCTATGGCTACACCTTC. Based on the CDR3 plus reference TRBV12-5 and TRBJ1-2, the full variable domain is DARVTQTPRHKVTEMGQEVTMRCQPILGHNTVFWYRQTMMQGLELLAYFRNRAPLDDSGMPKDRFSAEMPDATLATLKIQPSEPRDSAVYFCASGLTLYGYTFGSGTRLTVV.

V gene TRBV6-6 combines with J gene TRBJ2-7; D not resolved. CDR1 is MNHNY, CDR2 SVGAGI, per germline (reference sequence). The CDR3 is 13 residues long. The V end was cut by 2 bases, the J end by 7 bases, with 12 bases between. CDR3 in DNA: TGTGCCAGCAGTTACGACACCTCCTGGGAGCAGTACTTC. Encoded protein: CASSYDTSWEQYF.

The rearrangement links TRBV27 to TRBJ2-7; TRBD1 or TRBD2 may be the D gene (5 bases each). CDR1 and CDR2 from the germline V gene are MNHEY and SMNVEV (reference sequence). CDR3 length: 15 amino acids. V lost 0 bases and J lost 2, with 11 bases in between. The CDR3: CASSLSGTETYEQYF. The CDR3 bases are TGTGCCAGCAGTTTATCCGGGACGGAAACCTACGAGCAGTACTTC.

J is TRBJ2-3 and V is TRBV13; D is perhaps TRBD2 (7 bases). The CDR3 has 19 amino acids. The ends were cut back, 6 bases at V and 1 base at J, with 26 bases in the middle. Germline V gene lookup returns CDR1 PRHDT and CDR2 FYEKMQ (reference sequence). The CDR3 region has the DNA TGTGCCAGCAGGAGGGTTGTAAATGGGGGGGCCCCACGCACAGATACGCAGTATTTT. Residues: CASRRVVNGGAPRTDTQYF.

The chain has TRBV5-5 and TRBJ2-3; TRBD1 matches 10 bases. Germline V gives CDR1 SGHKS, CDR2 YYEKEE (reference sequence). CDR3 length equals 15 residues. After removal of 4 bases from V and 1 base from J, the junction contained 3 bases not matched to a gene. The CDR3 here is CASSLGTGGTDTQYF. CDR3 sequence (DNA): TGTGCCAGCAGCCTGGGGACAGGGGGCACAGATACGCAGTATTTT.